A selection of T cell receptor beta chains follows, all from one sample in a study of cytomegalovirus exposure and HLA in healthy donors. Sequenced by immunoSEQ multiplex PCR; TCRdb stores in-frame clones only, minus some. Found here are 200,000 to 300,000 clones, less than 95% of them singletons; the top ten hold roughly 3%. The material sequenced was PBMCs. These receptors were collected from a woman in her twenties or thirties in good health and CMV-seronegative. Both conserved end residues are part of each CDR3. The D gene is left open where the match is weak. Clone size appears in some rows only: once, few, many, or a class for an expanded clone.

TRBV18	TRBJ2-5	NA	TRBD1	TGTGCCAGCACCTCGGACAGGCAAGAGACCCAGTACTTC	CASTSDRQETQYF
TRBV6-5	TRBJ2-5	NA	TRBD2	TGTGCCAGCAGTAACCTAAGGACTAGCGAAGAGACCCAGTACTTC	CASSNLRTSEETQYF
TRBV11-2	TRBJ2-2	few	NA	TGTGCCAGCAGCTTAGGGGGGATCTCCACCGGGGAGCTGTTTTTT	CASSLGGISTGELFF
TRBV13	TRBJ1-1	NA	NA	TGTGCCAGCAGCTTCGAGGGAGTCACTGAAGCTTTCTTT	CASSFEGVTEAFF
TRBV5-6	TRBJ2-3	NA	NA	TGTGCCAGCAGCTTTGTTCAGGGGCGGCCTGCCACAGATACGCAGTATTTT	CASSFVQGRPATDTQYF
TRBV6-5	TRBJ1-5	NA	NA	TGTGCCAGCAGTAAACAGGGCTCCCGCCAGCCCCAGCATTTT	CASSKQGSRQPQHF
TRBV11-3	TRBJ1-2	NA	NA	TGTGCCAGCAGCCATTCTCCGAGGTCGGAATACACCTTC	CASSHSPRSEYTF
TRBV28	TRBJ2-7	NA	NA	TGTGCCAGCAGTTTTAGGGGAACCTACGAGCAGTACTTC	CASSFRGTYEQYF
TRBV13	TRBJ2-1	NA	TRBD2	TGTGCCAGCAGCTTAGGCGGACTAGCCTACAATGAGCAGTTCTTC	CASSLGGLAYNEQFF
TRBV19	TRBJ1-2	NA	NA	TGTGCCAGTAGTATAGCGAGGATGGGTAACTATGGCTACACCTTC	CASSIARMGNYGYTF
TRBV25-1	TRBJ1-5	few	NA	TGTGCCAGCAGTGCAACGGAGAATCAGCCCCAGCATTTT	CASSATENQPQHF
TRBV19	TRBJ2-3	NA	NA	TGTGCCAGTACCACCTCTCGGGTGAATACGCAGTATTTT	CASTTSRVNTQYF
TRBV27	TRBJ2-5	NA	NA	TGTGCCAGCAGTACCCCGGGGGACCCCAAAGAGACCCAGTACTTC	CASSTPGDPKETQYF
TRBV9	TRBJ1-1	NA	NA	TGTGCCAGCAGCGGCCCAACCGGACAGCGAAGGCCAGGGAACACTGAAGCTTTCTTT	CASSGPTGQRRPGNTEAFF
TRBV11-2	TRBJ2-3	NA	TRBD2	TGTGCCAGCAGCTTAGGGTTTAGCGGGAGCACAGATACGCAGTATTTT	CASSLGFSGSTDTQYF
TRBV15	TRBJ2-7	NA	NA	TGTGCCACCAGCAGAGGTGGATATAACGAGCAGTACTTC	CATSRGGYNEQYF
TRBV9	TRBJ2-7	NA	TRBD1	TGTGCCAGCAGCGACAACCCCCGGGACAGAAGTTACGAGCAGTACTTC	CASSDNPRDRSYEQYF
TRBV14	TRBJ2-7	NA	NA	TGTGCCAGCAGCCAAGTACAGTACTACGAGCAGTACTTC	CASSQVQYYEQYF
TRBV10-3	TRBJ2-7	NA	NA	TGTGCCATCAGTGTAGTCCGCCGCCTAACTGATTACGAGCAGTACTTC	CAISVVRRLTDYEQYF
TRBV28	TRBJ2-2	NA	NA	TGTGCCAGCAGTTTAAGGCAGAGCCCAGGGGAGCTGTTTTTT	CASSLRQSPGELFF
TRBV9	TRBJ1-1	NA	NA	TGTGCCAGCAGCCCTTGGAGCGAGGAAGCTTTCTTT	CASSPWSEEAFF
TRBV5-5	TRBJ2-7	NA	NA	TGTGCCAGCAGCCTCCCCACTTACGAGCAGTACTTC	CASSLPTYEQYF
TRBV7-9	TRBJ2-7	NA	TRBD1	TGTGCCAGCAGCTTAGATCGTAGTCGGGACAGGTTTTACGAGCAGTACTTC	CASSLDRSRDRFYEQYF
TRBV28	TRBJ1-2	few	NA	TGTGCCAGCACTACGGGCGAAGGGAACTATGGCTACACCTTC	CASTTGEGNYGYTF
TRBV18	TRBJ2-5	NA	NA	TGTGCCAGCTCCCCCCCGACCTCCCCACCCCAGTACTTC	CASSPPTSPPQYF
TRBV29-1	TRBJ2-1	NA	NA	TGCAGCGTTGAGAGCGAGACCACCTACAATGAGCAGTTCTTC	CSVESETTYNEQFF
TRBV7-9	TRBJ1-1	NA	NA	TGTGCCAGCAGCTTATTAAGCTTGAACACTGAAGCTTTCTTT	CASSLLSLNTEAFF
TRBV4-1	TRBJ2-7	NA	NA	TGCGCCAGCAGCCAAGATCATGAGGGGTGGTCCTACGAGCAGTACTTC	CASSQDHEGWSYEQYF
TRBV10-2	TRBJ2-7	NA	NA	TGCGCCAGCAGTGAGTCACAGAACAGACTAGTTCGCGAGCAGTACTTC	CASSESQNRLVREQYF
TRBV29-1	TRBJ1-1	NA	NA	TGCAGCGTTTTAAGGAGCACTGAAGCTTTCTTT	CSVLRSTEAFF
TRBV13	TRBJ1-2	NA	TRBD1	TGTGCCAGCAGCTTAAGAGGGGACAGGGCGCGCTACACCTTC	CASSLRGDRARYTF
TRBV9	TRBJ2-2	NA	NA	TGTGCCAGCAGCCTGAACAGCGGGGAGCTGTTTTTT	CASSLNSGELFF
TRBV29-1	TRBJ2-5	once	TRBD2	TGCAGCGTTGAAGAGAAAGGGACTAGTCAGGAGACCCAGTACTTC	CSVEEKGTSQETQYF
TRBV5-6	TRBJ1-5	NA	NA	TGTGCCAGCAGCTTGGGTGATTATAGCAATCAGCCCCAGCATTTT	CASSLGDYSNQPQHF
TRBV5-1	TRBJ2-3	NA	TRBD1	TGCGCCAGCAGCTTGGACAGGGGGCGGGATACGCAGTATTTT	CASSLDRGRDTQYF
TRBV27	TRBJ2-7	NA	TRBD1	TGTGCCAGCAGTTTATCAAAAGGGGGCCCCTCCTACGAGCAGTACTTC	CASSLSKGGPSYEQYF
TRBV7-8	TRBJ2-3	NA	NA	TGTGCCAGCACCAAACGAGGTTCAGATACGCAGTATTTT	CASTKRGSDTQYF
TRBV2	TRBJ2-2	few	NA	TGTGCCAGCAGTGGAGACGCGAACACCGGGGAGCTGTTTTTT	CASSGDANTGELFF
TRBV27	TRBJ1-5	NA	NA	TGTGCCAGCAGCCATGTGGCGAGGTCGGGGCATTTT	CASSHVARSGHF
TRBV2	TRBJ1-1	few	NA	TGTGCCAGCAGTGGCCAAATCCGCCAGGGTAGTGAAGCTTTCTTT	CASSGQIRQGSEAFF
TRBV27	TRBJ1-5	NA	TRBD1	TGTGCCAGCAGGACAGGGGCCCAGCCCCAGCATTTT	CASRTGAQPQHF
TRBV15	TRBJ1-5	NA	NA	TGTGCCACCAGCACGTACAGGGAGAAAACCTATCAGCCCCAGCATTTT	CATSTYREKTYQPQHF
TRBV29-1	TRBJ2-7	NA	NA	TGCAGCGTTACAACCGTGGACGAGCAGTACTTC	CSVTTVDEQYF
TRBV30	TRBJ2-1	NA	TRBD2	TGTGCCTGTGGACTAGCGGGAGGCAGGTACAATGAGCAGTTCTTC	CACGLAGGRYNEQFF
TRBV29-1	TRBJ2-1	NA	NA	TGCAGCGTTATAGGGGGAATGAGCTCCTACAATGAGCAGTTCTTC	CSVIGGMSSYNEQFF
TRBV28	TRBJ2-2	NA	NA	TGTGCCAGCAGTCTACGGCCCGGGGAGCTGTTTTTT	CASSLRPGELFF
TRBV6-5	TRBJ2-7	NA	TRBD1	TGTGCCAGCAGTTACGTCGGACAGGGCTACGAGCAGTACTTC	CASSYVGQGYEQYF
TRBV6-6	TRBJ2-1	NA	TRBD2	TGTGCCAGCCAGACTAGCGGGAGCTCCTACAATGAGCAGTTCTTC	CASQTSGSSYNEQFF
TRBV14	TRBJ2-5	NA	TRBD2	TGTGCCAGCAGCCTAACTAGCGGGAGTCTCCAAGAGACCCAGTACTTC	CASSLTSGSLQETQYF
TRBV5-1	TRBJ2-2	few	NA	TGCGCCAGCAGCTTAGACAGTACCGGGGAGCTGTTTTTT	CASSLDSTGELFF
TRBV6-1	TRBJ2-5	NA	NA	TGTGCCAGCAGTGAAGTTTTCAGACGCTGGGAGACCCAGTACTTC	CASSEVFRRWETQYF